The TCR beta chain under discussion was sequenced for a study of T cell responses to AZD1222 COVID-19 vaccine. The length of the CDR3 is 13 residues. V dropped 4 bases and J dropped 0 bases, with 4 bases sitting between them. CDR1 is ENHRY and CDR2 is SYGVKD in the germline V gene. TCRdb keeps only in-frame clones here, not all; method: immunoSEQ multiplex PCR. The top ten hold about 5.4% of the sample, which has tens of thousands of clones, about nine tenths seen once. Study findings and constraints: Donors were largely white British and mainly female; clonal diversity was possibly underestimated. Repertoire sampling was restricted to post-peak T cell response timepoints. Distributed over spike, vaccine-associated CD4 TCRs predominated at 160-218 and 743-854.

Analyses pooled second doses at about 4 or about 12 weeks. Remarks on this clone: Antigen specificity is unknown.

The chain has TRBV10-3 and TRBJ1-3; D not certain. Specimen: peripheral blood, collected 28 days after the second AZD1222 dose. The receptor was derived from an adult who received the AZD1222 COVID-19 vaccine. The CDR3: CAISGISGNTIYF. Here the CDR3 DNA reads TGTGCCATCAGTGGGATCTCTGGAAACACCATATATTTT.